Below are 16 T cell receptor beta chains sequenced from a single sample in a study of cytomegalovirus exposure and HLA in healthy donors. The assay was immunoSEQ multiplex PCR, and TCRdb's table has in-frame clones only and misses some. The sample lists fewer than 400,000 clones, 70% to 90% occurring once. Source material: PBMCs. These receptors were taken from a young woman in good health and CMV-seronegative.

This clone appeared many times. The J gene is TRBJ1-2, the V gene TRBV27; TRBD1 is a possible D gene (5 bases). The CDR3 extends over 15 amino acids. Trimming took 3 bases from V and 9 from J, leaving 20 bases between them. The V gene's germline CDR1 is MNHEY and CDR2 SMNVEV (reference sequence). The chain's CDR3 is CASSFTTALGLRYTF. DNA for the CDR3: TGTGCCAGCAGTTTCACGACAGCGCTCGGTTTGCGCTACACCTTC.

This chain connects TRBV18 to TRBJ1-5, with 7 bases that match TRBD1. CDR3 length: 15 amino acids. With 1 base clipped from V and 3 bases from J, the junction kept 3 bases outside the gene matches. The germline CDR1 and CDR2 sequences are KGHSH and LQKENI. In nucleotides, the CDR3 is TGTGCCAGCTCACCACAGGGGGCAAACAATCAGCCCCAGCATTTT. This encodes CASSPQGANNQPQHF.

The rearrangement links TRBV15 to TRBJ2-7; no reliable D call. CDR1 is LNHNV and CDR2 is YYDKDF in the germline V gene (reference sequence). The CDR3 covers 15 residues. Trimming left V 0 bases short and J 2 bases short, with 11 bases between. The CDR3 sequence: CATSREMGTAYEQYF. CDR3 in DNA: TGTGCCACCAGCAGAGAGATGGGTACAGCCTACGAGCAGTACTTC.

This chain joins TRBV25-1 and TRBJ1-3, with D uncertain. The germline V gene encodes CDR1 MGHDK and CDR2 SYGVNS. V was pared by 3 bases and J by 3 bases, with 9 bases between. The CDR3 is made up of 14 amino acids. In DNA, the CDR3 is TGTGCCAGCAGTGACTCACAGCTTGGAAACACCATATATTTT. Amino acid sequence: CASSDSQLGNTIYF.

The gene calls are TRBV18 and TRBJ2-1, with D possibly being TRBD1 (5 bases). The germline V and J ends were trimmed by 3 bases and 3 bases, with 9 bases remaining between them. From germline, CDR1 is KGHSH and CDR2 LQKENI. CDR3 length: 14 residues. The CDR3 here is CASSPGLVYNEQFF. CDR3 nucleotides: TGTGCCAGCTCACCGGGGCTAGTCTACAATGAGCAGTTCTTC.

The chain employs TRBV7-2 and TRBJ2-1, with 8 bases matching TRBD1. The CDR3 totals 15 residues. Unmatched junction bases numbered 4, after V lost 4 bases and J lost 2 bases. CDR1 is SGHTA and CDR2 is FQGNSA in the germline V gene. This CDR3 reads CASSWTGSPYNEQFF. Written as DNA, the CDR3 is TGTGCCAGCAGCTGGACAGGGAGCCCCTACAATGAGCAGTTCTTC.

The V gene is TRBV6-1, the J gene TRBJ2-4, with D maybe TRBD2 (5 bases). CDR1 is MNHNS, CDR2 SASEGT, per germline. With 1 base removed from V and 9 bases from J, the gap between germline ends came to 13 bases. The CDR3 consists of 14 residues. The CDR3 sequence: CASSEERVRTIQYF. The CDR3, as DNA: TGTGCCAGCAGTGAAGAGAGGGTTCGAACCATTCAGTACTTC.

This clone was detected once. V is TRBV18 and J is TRBJ2-5; D is ambiguous. The CDR3 consists of 13 residues. Trimming took 2 bases from V and 1 from J, leaving 5 bases between them. Germline assignment: CDR1 KGHSH and CDR2 LQKENI. The CDR3, as DNA: TGTGCCAGCTCACCATCTCTCCAAGAGACCCAGTACTTC. It specifies CASSPSLQETQYF.

The chain couples TRBV2 to TRBJ1-4, with 10 nucleotides matching TRBD1. CDR3 length equals 14 residues. The V gene end was trimmed by 6 bases and the J gene end by 9 bases; junction bases not matched to a gene: 7. The germline V gene encodes CDR1 SNHLY and CDR2 FYNNEI. CDR3 sequence (DNA): TGTGCCAGCAGGGATGGACAGGGGGGCAAAAAACTGTTTTTT. Protein sequence: CASRDGQGGKKLFF.

The sample holds a few counts of this clone. The chain joins TRBV6-5 to TRBJ1-1; tentative D call: TRBD1 (6 bases). V was shortened by 5 bases and J by 3 bases, with 16 bases between the two germline ends. This CDR3 has 15 residues. Germline V gene lookup returns CDR1 MNHEY and CDR2 SVGAGI. Here the CDR3 reads CASSASTGWYTEAFF. In DNA form, the CDR3 reads TGTGCCAGCAGTGCCTCAACAGGGTGGTACACTGAAGCTTTCTTT.

CDR3 sequence (DNA): TGCAGCGTCGGAACAAGGGACAGGACTTACGAGCAGTACTTC. Encoded protein: CSVGTRDRTYEQYF. V is TRBV29-1 and J is TRBJ2-7, with 8 bases lining up with TRBD1. CDR1 is SQVTM and CDR2 is ANQGSEA in the germline V gene. This CDR3 spans 14 amino acids. V lost 6 bases, J lost 4 bases, and 11 bases stayed unmatched.

The gene calls are TRBV2 and TRBJ2-7; TRBD2 aligns across 7 bases. The germline CDR1 and CDR2 sequences are SNHLY and FYNNEI. V shed 8 bases, J shed 3 bases, and the junction held 10 bases outside the gene matches. The CDR3 contains 14 residues. The CDR3 sequence: CASGWGAGDYEQYF. CDR3 bases: TGTGCCAGCGGCTGGGGTGCGGGAGACTACGAGCAGTACTTC.

Here the CDR3 reads CASRREGGSSPPNTEAFF. The DNA for the CDR3 is TGTGCCTCCCGGAGGGAGGGGGGAAGTTCACCACCGAACACTGAAGCTTTCTTT. The chain recombines TRBV27 with TRBJ1-1; weak D call: TRBD1 (6 bases). CDR1 is MNHEY and CDR2 is SMNVEV in the germline V gene (reference sequence). The CDR3 covers 18 residues. Trimming took 11 bases from V and 1 from J, leaving 29 bases between them.

The rearrangement links TRBV6-1 to TRBJ1-2; D might be TRBD1 (6 bases). There are 14 residues in the CDR3. V lost 7 bases to trimming and J lost 4 bases, with 16 bases between them. The V gene's germline CDR1 is MNHNS and CDR2 SASEGT. CDR3 residues: CASTEEGGGYGYTF. The CDR3, as DNA: TGTGCCAGCACCGAAGAAGGGGGGGGCTATGGCTACACCTTC.

The V and J genes are TRBV4-3 and TRBJ1-1; D is unclear. V shed 6 bases and J shed 1 base, with 12 bases lying between them. Germline CDR1 reads LGHNA; CDR2 reads YSLEER. CDR3 size: 14 residues. CDR3 in amino acids: CASSRGSANTEAFF. The CDR3 bases are TGCGCCAGCAGTCGAGGTTCGGCGAACACTGAAGCTTTCTTT.

The chain employs TRBV5-1 and TRBJ1-1, with D uncertain. The germline CDR1 and CDR2 sequences are SGHRS and YFSETQ. The CDR3 has 12 amino acids. V was clipped by 1 base and J by 6 bases, with 7 bases between them. Here the CDR3 reads CASSLIGSEAFF. The CDR3 coding sequence is TGCGCCAGCAGCTTGATTGGCTCTGAAGCTTTCTTT.